This TCR beta chain was profiled in a study of blood T cell repertoires in COVID-19. Under the authors' procedure: Cell counts per sample came from amplifying reference gene primers. The repertoire was sequenced with immunoSEQ multiplex PCR; TCRdb's copy has only in-frame clones and lacks some. D and trimming were read from the DNA, whereas the V and J calls and clone size are those reported in that table. Here the sample spans 200,000 to 250,000 clones, about 89% being singletons. Cohort allocation depended upon clinical history that participants reported. Cohort 3 donors counted as recovered after two negative PCRs, clearance, or resolved symptoms. In germline, CDR1 is WSHSY, CDR2 SAAADI. The CDR3 has 12 amino acids. V lost 0 bases to trimming and J lost 11 bases, with 8 bases between them.

The clonotype was recovered from a woman younger than 35 who had recovered from COVID-19. The specimen was PBMCs or T cells enriched from blood (not recorded which). This chain links TRBV10-2 with TRBJ1-5; unclear D gene. The CDR3 sequence: CASSESSRAQHF. The CDR3 nucleotides read TGCGCCAGCAGTGAGTCGAGTCGGGCCCAGCATTTT.